These 9 T cell receptor beta chains came from one sample sequenced in a study of CD8 T cells in Susac syndrome. An amount of RNA that ranged from roughly 0.5 to 1 ug was reverse transcribed with random hexamers. TCRdb analysed the immunoSEQ multiplex PCR reads with MiXCR anew, one entry per CDR3 protein. The sample contains some 120,000 distinct CDR3 sequences, about 94% of which appear only once. The material sequenced was CD4+ T cells from PBMCs. All receptors come from a human donor with multiple sclerosis.

This rearrangement joins TRBV29-1 to TRBJ1-2, with 7 positions matching TRBD1. The CDR3 runs 14 residues. Trimming at V came to 1 base and at J to 2 bases, leaving 4 bases not matched to a gene. Germline V gives CDR1 SQVTM, CDR2 ANQGSEA. The CDR3: CSVEGLQGNYGYTF. The CDR3 bases are TGCAGCGTTGAAGGGCTACAGGGGAACTATGGCTACACCTTC.

CDR3 nucleotide sequence: TGTGCCAGCAGCTTAGTTCAAGGGGCGCGGAGGGCCGGGGAGCTGTTTTTT. Protein sequence: CASSLVQGARRAGELFF. J is TRBJ2-2 and V is TRBV7-2, with a possible D match to TRBD2 (6 bases). Germline loops: CDR1 SGHTA, CDR2 FQGNSA. This CDR3 region has 17 residues. V was pared by 1 base and J by 6 bases, with 18 bases between. The full variable domain, rest sourced from reference TRBV7-2 and TRBJ2-2, is GAGVSQSPSNKVTEKGKDVELRCDPISGHTALYWYRQSLGQGLEFLIYFQGNSAPDKSGLPSDRFSAERTGGSVSTLTIQRTQQEDSAVYLCASSLVQGARRAGELFFGEGSRLTVL.

This rearrangement joins TRBV7-9 to TRBJ2-3, with TRBD1 as a possible D gene (5 bases). V lost 2 bases and J 3 bases, leaving 9 bases between the germline ends. Germline V gene data show CDR1 as SEHNR and CDR2 as FQNEAQ (reference sequence). The CDR3 covers 14 residues. In DNA form, the CDR3 reads TGTGCCAGCAGCTTATACCAGGGAACAGATACGCAGTATTTT. Encoded protein: CASSLYQGTDTQYF.

V and J are TRBV7-6 and TRBJ2-7, with 9 bases that match TRBD2. CDR3 length: 14 residues. Per the germline V gene, CDR1 is SGHVS and CDR2 is FNYEAQ. With 3 bases clipped from V and 5 bases from J, the junction kept 5 bases outside the gene matches. This CDR3 reads CASSLAGGPHEQYF. The CDR3 nucleotides read TGTGCCAGCAGCTTGGCGGGAGGGCCCCACGAGCAGTACTTC.

In its sample, this clonotype was seen once. The V call is TRBV6-5, the J call TRBJ1-2; 7 bases match TRBD1. Per the germline V gene, CDR1 is MNHEY and CDR2 is SVGAGI. This CDR3 has 14 residues. J lost 4 bases, V lost 2 bases, and 4 bases had no gene match. The CDR3 sequence: CASSYGRQGYGYTF. Written as DNA, the CDR3 is TGTGCCAGCAGTTACGGGAGACAGGGCTATGGCTACACCTTC.

This clonotype has more than one count but fewer than ten. V gene TRBV24-1 combines with J gene TRBJ2-7; TRBD1 matches at 9 bases. Germline values: CDR1 KGHDR, CDR2 SFDVKD. The CDR3 consists of 15 residues. J lost 7 bases, V lost 6 bases, and 12 bases had no gene match. CDR3 protein: CATSSPGTGYREQYF. The CDR3 bases are TGTGCCACCAGTTCCCCCGGGACAGGGTACCGAGAGCAGTACTTC.

This chain joins TRBV28 and TRBJ1-2, with 7 bases identical to TRBD1. The CDR3 covers 13 residues. V lost 6 bases, J lost 8 bases, and 9 bases stayed unmatched. The germline V gene has CDR1 MDHEN and CDR2 SYDVKM. CDR3 amino acids: CASSPGTAWGYTF. As DNA, the CDR3 is TGTGCCAGCAGCCCTGGGACAGCCTGGGGCTACACCTTC.

The chain carries TRBV5-1 and TRBJ1-2; TRBD1 matches at 7 bases. Germline V CDR1 and CDR2: SGHRS, YFSETQ. The CDR3 is made up of 16 amino acids. The trim removed 3 bases at V and 8 bases at J, leaving 16 bases unmatched. The CDR3 is CASSSGRRTGLSGYTF. DNA of the CDR3: TGCGCCAGCAGCTCCGGTCGCCGGACAGGTTTGTCGGGCTACACCTTC.

The chain joins TRBV6-6 to TRBJ1-5; 7 nucleotides agree with TRBD1. CDR1 and CDR2 (germline): MNHNY, SVGAGI (reference sequence). CDR3 length: 15 amino acids. J gave up 1 base and V 7 bases, and 7 bases lay outside the gene matches. In DNA form, the CDR3 reads TGTGCCAGCACCCAGGCAGGGGGGAGCAATCAGCCCCAGCATTTT. Translated: CASTQAGGSNQPQHF.